This T cell receptor (beta chain) was sequenced for a study of cytomegalovirus exposure and HLA in healthy donors. Notes on the study in general: Later genetic work tied a missense DCLRE1C variant to beta-chain V and J trimming.

Germline CDR1 MNHEY, CDR2 SMNVEV (reference sequence). V lost 6 bases to trimming and J lost 1 base; unmatched junction nucleotides: 6. The CDR3 is 15 amino acids. A multiplex PCR was run with 60 Vbeta primers and 13 Jbeta primers. Assay: immunoSEQ multiplex PCR; the TCRdb copy retains only in-frame clones and omits some. The table includes 50,000 to 75,000 clones, 70% to 75% detected once. The sample holds one count of this clone. Its antigen is not known. The chain uses TRBV27 and TRBJ2-5; 9 bases match TRBD2. Sequencing was carried out using PBMCs. This clonotype was obtained from a young man in good health and CMV-seropositive. CDR3 nucleotides: TGTGCCAGCAGCCCGACTAGCGGACTCCAAGAGACCCAGTACTTC. This codes for CASSPTSGLQETQYF.